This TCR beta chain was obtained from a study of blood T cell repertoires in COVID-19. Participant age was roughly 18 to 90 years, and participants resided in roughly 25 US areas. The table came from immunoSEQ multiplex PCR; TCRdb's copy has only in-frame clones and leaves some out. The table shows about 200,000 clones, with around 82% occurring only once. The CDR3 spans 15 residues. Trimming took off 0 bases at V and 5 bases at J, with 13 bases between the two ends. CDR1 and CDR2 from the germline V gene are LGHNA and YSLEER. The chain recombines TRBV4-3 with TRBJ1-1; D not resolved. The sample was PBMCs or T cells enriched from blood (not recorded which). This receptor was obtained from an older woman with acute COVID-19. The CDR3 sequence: CASSQEGGFGTEAFF. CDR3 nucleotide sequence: TGCGCCAGCAGCCAAGAGGGAGGTTTTGGGACTGAAGCTTTCTTT.